This TCR beta chain was recovered during a study of blood T cell repertoires in COVID-19. The CDR3 totals 15 residues. Germline V gives CDR1 MNHEY, CDR2 SMNVEV (reference sequence). Trimming pared 1 base from V and 2 bases from J, leaving 11 bases between. TCRdb's copy holds only in-frame clones and misses some; the assay was immunoSEQ multiplex PCR. The sample consists of 100,000 to 150,000 clones, 80% to 85% of them appearing once. What was sequenced was peripheral blood. The chain links TRBV27 to TRBJ1-1, with TRBD1 as a possible D gene (5 bases). The receptor's source is a woman in her twenties or thirties who had recovered from COVID-19. The CDR3 DNA reads TGTGCCAGCAGTTTATACGCGGGGCCTAACACTGAAGCTTTCTTT. Its translation is CASSLYAGPNTEAFF.